Presented here are 18 T cell receptor beta chains from one specimen sequenced in a study of T cells in tuberculosis. Libraries were prepared by immunoSEQ multiplex PCR; TCRdb keeps only in-frame clonotypes and omits some of them. The table includes 40,000 to 45,000 clones, less than 95% detected once. The material sequenced was PBMCs. The receptors derive from a donor aged 10-35 years with latent tuberculosis or without tuberculosis infection. Some clones in this sample may be carry-over from other donors' samples.

This rearrangement joins TRBV7-3 to TRBJ2-3, with 10 bases identical to TRBD2. Per germline, CDR1 SGHTA and CDR2 FQGTGA. The CDR3 runs 14 residues. Trimming removed 5 bases from V and 6 bases from J; junction bases left unmatched: 5. Here the CDR3 reads CASSPGLARDTQYF. The DNA of the CDR3 is TGTGCCAGCAGCCCGGGACTAGCGAGGGATACGCAGTATTTT.

The gene calls are TRBV28 and TRBJ1-3; D not certain. CDR1 and CDR2 from the germline V gene are MDHEN and SYDVKM. The V gene lost 5 bases and the J gene lost 10 bases, with 21 bases spanning the gap. This CDR3 contains 15 residues. CDR3: CASSPPGKFFTTIYF. CDR3 DNA sequence: TGTGCCAGCAGTCCACCCGGGAAATTCTTTACGACCATATATTTT.

The chain uses TRBV11-2 and TRBJ2-6, with D tentatively TRBD2 (5 bases). This CDR3 has 18 residues. Per germline, CDR1 SGHAT and CDR2 FQNNGV. V was shortened by 4 bases and J by 0 bases, with 16 bases between the two germline ends. This CDR3 is CASSSGWAISSGANVLTF. As DNA, the CDR3 is TGTGCCAGCAGCTCGGGGTGGGCGATTAGCTCTGGGGCCAACGTCCTGACTTTC.

The V call is TRBV4-1, the J call TRBJ1-1, with D possibly TRBD1 on 5 matching bases. Germline loops: CDR1 MGHRA, CDR2 YSYEKL. V lost 0 bases and J lost 1, with 12 bases in between. CDR3 length equals 16 residues. The CDR3: CASSQDRVGRNTEAFF. CDR3 bases: TGCGCCAGCAGCCAAGATCGTGTGGGGCGGAACACTGAAGCTTTCTTT.

This chain uses TRBV30 with TRBJ2-5; D ambiguous. The germline V gene has CDR1 GTSNPN and CDR2 SVGIG (reference sequence). Trimming pared 0 bases from V and 3 bases from J, leaving 5 bases between. CDR3 size: 12 residues. For the CDR3, the DNA is TGTGCCTGGAGTGTACGAGAAGAGACCCAGTACTTC. It encodes CAWSVREETQYF. The whole variable domain, filled in from reference TRBV30 and TRBJ2-5, reads SQTIHQWPATLVQPVGSPLSLECTVEGTSNPNLYWYRQAAGRGLQLLFYSVGIGQISSEVPQNLSASRPQDRQFILSSKKLLLSDSGFYLCAWSVREETQYFGPGTRLLVL.

This chain links TRBV28 with TRBJ1-5; 12 bases map to TRBD1. The germline gives CDR1 MDHEN, CDR2 SYDVKM. Losses at the gene ends were 8 bases for V and 9 bases for J; bases not matched to a gene: 8. This CDR3 is built from 14 residues. Written as DNA, the CDR3 is TGTGCCAGCTGCCCCGGGACAGGGGGCCTGCCCCAGCATTTT. Encoded protein: CASCPGTGGLPQHF.

The rearrangement links TRBV2 to TRBJ2-1; TRBD2 matches at 7 bases. This CDR3 is built from 14 residues. Germline V CDR1 and CDR2: SNHLY, FYNNEI. After removal of 6 bases from V and 4 bases from J, the junction contained 6 bases not matched to a gene. Here the CDR3 reads CASRKGTTYNEQFF. For the CDR3, the DNA is TGTGCCAGCAGGAAAGGGACTACTTACAATGAGCAGTTCTTC.

The chain uses TRBV5-1 and TRBJ2-7; 11 bases match TRBD1. Germline assignment: CDR1 SGHRS and CDR2 YFSETQ. CDR3 size: 17 residues. V dropped 0 bases and J dropped 1; count of bases not matched to a gene: 6. This CDR3 is CASSLAVGTGGSYEQYF. CDR3 sequence (DNA): TGCGCCAGCAGCTTGGCCGTTGGGACAGGGGGTTCCTACGAGCAGTACTTC.

This clone was seen a single time. The CDR3 reads CASSQGLLQETQYF. The CDR3 nucleotides read TGCGCCAGCAGCCAAGGTCTACTCCAAGAGACCCAGTACTTC. The chain carries TRBV4-1 and TRBJ2-5, with D hard to call. The CDR3 has 14 amino acids. Per the germline V gene, CDR1 is MGHRA and CDR2 is YSYEKL. V gave up 1 base and J gave up 1 base, with 7 bases separating them.

Here the CDR3 reads CASSQEDSFSEAFF. Written as DNA, the CDR3 is TGCGCCAGCAGCCAAGAAGACAGCTTCAGTGAAGCTTTCTTT. This chain joins TRBV4-3 and TRBJ1-1, with a tentative D call TRBD1 (5 bases). The V gene's germline CDR1 is LGHNA and CDR2 YSLEER. Trimming cost V 0 bases and J 7 bases, with 12 bases left between them. The CDR3 covers 14 residues.

The chain is built from TRBV19 and TRBJ2-1; 11 bases agree with TRBD1. V lost 6 bases to trimming and J lost 5 bases; unmatched junction nucleotides: 9. This CDR3 is built from 16 residues. Germline V gives CDR1 LNHDA, CDR2 SQIVND (reference sequence). The CDR3 DNA follows: TGTGCCAGTAGCTTGCATCCGGGACAGGGGGACAATGAGCAGTTCTTC. This gives the protein CASSLHPGQGDNEQFF. Combining the CDR3 with reference TRBV19 and TRBJ2-1 gives the whole variable domain DGGITQSPKYLFRKEGQNVTLSCEQNLNHDAMYWYRQDPGQGLRLIYYSQIVNDFQKGDIAEGYSVSREKKESFPLTVTSAQKNPTAFYLCASSLHPGQGDNEQFFGPGTRLTVL.

V usage is TRBV27 and J usage is TRBJ1-5; a weak D match, TRBD1 (6 bases). CDR1 and CDR2 (germline): MNHEY, SMNVEV (reference sequence). The CDR3 contains 16 residues. Trimming stripped 4 bases from V and 3 bases from J, with 16 bases between. CDR3 nucleotides: TGTGCCAGCAGTTCCCGCCCAGGGGACCCCAATCAGCCCCAGCATTTT. The encoded protein is CASSSRPGDPNQPQHF.

The V call is TRBV6-5, the J call TRBJ2-3, with 11 bases identical to TRBD2. Trimming cost V 5 bases and J 3 bases; bases outside gene matches: 4. The CDR3 is made up of 15 amino acids. Per the germline V gene, CDR1 is MNHEY and CDR2 is SVGAGI. CDR3 residues: CASSRTSGRTDTQYF. Written as DNA, the CDR3 is TGTGCCAGCAGTCGCACTAGCGGGAGAACAGATACGCAGTATTTT.

DNA for the CDR3: TGTGCCAGCAGTGACGGGGTGTCGATGAACACTGAAGCTTTCTTT. Translation: CASSDGVSMNTEAFF. This rearrangement joins TRBV2 to TRBJ1-1; D gene ambiguous. This CDR3 is built from 15 residues. Germline assignment: CDR1 SNHLY and CDR2 FYNNEI. Trimming removed 3 bases at V and 0 bases at J, with 11 bases between.

This chain joins TRBV7-2 and TRBJ2-7, with D tentatively TRBD2 (8 bases). Trimming took 5 bases from V and 2 from J, leaving 19 bases between them. Germline V gene data show CDR1 as SGHTA and CDR2 as FQGNSA. The CDR3 is made up of 16 amino acids. CDR3 sequence: CASSPGGGLATYEQYF. CDR3 DNA: TGTGCCAGCAGCCCAGGGGGTGGACTAGCCACCTACGAGCAGTACTTC. The complete variable domain, with remaining parts taken from reference TRBV7-2 and TRBJ2-7, reads GAGVSQSPSNKVTEKGKDVELRCDPISGHTALYWYRQSLGQGLEFLIYFQGNSAPDKSGLPSDRFSAERTGGSVSTLTIQRTQQEDSAVYLCASSPGGGLATYEQYFGPGTRLTVT.

The chain combines TRBV5-4 with TRBJ2-5; tentatively, D is TRBD2 (6 bases). Per germline, CDR1 SGHNT and CDR2 YYREEE (reference sequence). Trimming stripped 2 bases from V and 2 bases from J, with 10 bases between. The CDR3 covers 14 residues. The CDR3 loop reads CASSFVAEQETQYF. The DNA of the CDR3 is TGTGCCAGCAGCTTCGTAGCGGAGCAAGAGACCCAGTACTTC.

This chain uses TRBV5-3 with TRBJ2-3; D not certain. TRBV5-3 is reported as an ORF; its role is uncertain. This CDR3 contains 18 residues. V lost 5 bases, J lost 2 bases, and 24 bases lay in between. The CDR3: CARRKNQDASPPTDTQYF. CDR3 nucleotides: TGTGCCAGAAGGAAGAACCAAGACGCTAGTCCCCCCACAGATACGCAGTATTTT.

This chain uses TRBV5-8 with TRBJ2-3; 8 bases are a match to TRBD2. The germline V gene encodes CDR1 SGHTS and CDR2 YDEGEE. V lost 4 bases to trimming and J lost 3 bases; unmatched junction nucleotides: 10. The CDR3 totals 16 residues. This CDR3 is CASSLPREEGTDTQYF. The CDR3 coding sequence is TGTGCCAGCAGCCTCCCGCGGGAGGAGGGGACAGATACGCAGTATTTT.